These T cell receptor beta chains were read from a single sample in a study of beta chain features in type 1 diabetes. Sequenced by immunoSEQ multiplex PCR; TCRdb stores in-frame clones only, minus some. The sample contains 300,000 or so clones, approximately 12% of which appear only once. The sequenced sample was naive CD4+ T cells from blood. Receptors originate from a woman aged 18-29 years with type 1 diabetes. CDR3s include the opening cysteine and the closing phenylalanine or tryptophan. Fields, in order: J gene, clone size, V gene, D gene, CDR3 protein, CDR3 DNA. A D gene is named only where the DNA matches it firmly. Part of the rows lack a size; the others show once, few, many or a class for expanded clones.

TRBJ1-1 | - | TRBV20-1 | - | CSANPLRAFF | TGCAGTGCAAACCCACTGAGAGCTTTCTTT
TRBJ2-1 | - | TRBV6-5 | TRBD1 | CASSPPGQGDEQFF | TGTGCCAGCAGTCCCCCCGGACAGGGGGATGAGCAGTTCTTC
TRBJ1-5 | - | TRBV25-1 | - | CASSEQSGNQPQHF | TGTGCCAGCAGTGAACAGTCTGGCAATCAGCCCCAGCATTTT
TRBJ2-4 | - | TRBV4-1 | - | CASSQRGLAKNIQYF | TGCGCCAGCAGCCAGAGGGGACTAGCCAAAAACATTCAGTACTTC
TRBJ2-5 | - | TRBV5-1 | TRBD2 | CASSPSGYQETQYF | TGCGCCAGCAGCCCTAGCGGTTATCAAGAGACCCAGTACTTC
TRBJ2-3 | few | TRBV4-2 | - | CASSQTPKTSRSTDTQYF | TGTGCCAGCAGCCAGACCCCAAAAACTAGCAGAAGCACAGATACGCAGTATTTT
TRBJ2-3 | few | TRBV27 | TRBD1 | CASSPGKTGKVADTQYF | TGTGCCAGCAGTCCCGGCAAGACAGGGAAGGTCGCAGATACGCAGTATTTT
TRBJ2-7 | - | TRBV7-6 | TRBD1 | CASSDRGHEQYF | TGTGCCAGCAGCGACAGGGGACACGAGCAGTACTTC
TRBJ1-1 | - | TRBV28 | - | CASVERVNTEAFF | TGTGCCAGCGTAGAGAGGGTGAACACTGAAGCTTTCTTT
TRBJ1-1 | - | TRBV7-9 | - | CASSFVAGTEAFF | TGTGCCAGCAGCTTCGTGGCAGGCACTGAAGCTTTCTTT
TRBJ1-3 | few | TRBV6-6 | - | CASSYSLREDGNTIYF | TGTGCCAGCAGTTACTCGCTCAGGGAGGATGGAAACACCATATATTTT
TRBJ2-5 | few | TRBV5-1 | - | CASSSLTVTETQYF | TGCGCCAGCAGCTCGTTGACAGTAACGGAGACCCAGTACTTC
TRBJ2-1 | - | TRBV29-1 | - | CSVELGDYNEQFF | TGCAGCGTTGAACTAGGGGACTACAATGAGCAGTTCTTC
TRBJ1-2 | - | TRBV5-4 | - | CASSLDRDGYTF | TGTGCCAGCAGCTTGGACAGGGATGGCTACACCTTC
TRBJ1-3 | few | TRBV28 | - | CASSFLRLARNTIYF | TGTGCCAGCAGTTTCCTCCGATTAGCCCGCAACACCATATATTTT
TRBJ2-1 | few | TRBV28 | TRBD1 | CASSPPFRTGVYNEQFF | TGTGCCAGCAGTCCCCCCTTCCGGACAGGGGTATACAATGAGCAGTTCTTC
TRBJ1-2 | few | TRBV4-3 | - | CASSQVQGVGYGYTF | TGCGCCAGCAGCCAGGTCCAGGGTGTGGGCTATGGCTACACCTTC
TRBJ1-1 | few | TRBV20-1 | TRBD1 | CSQGANTEAFF | TGCAGTCAGGGGGCGAACACTGAAGCTTTCTTT
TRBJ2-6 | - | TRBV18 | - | CASSHRGLDSSGANVLTF | TGTGCCAGCTCCCATCGAGGCCTCGATAGCTCTGGGGCCAACGTCCTGACTTTC
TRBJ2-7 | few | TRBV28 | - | CASSSPEAPIREQYF | TGTGCCAGCAGTTCGCCGGAGGCGCCTATAAGGGAGCAGTACTTC
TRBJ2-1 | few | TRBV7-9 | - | CASSLLGGPGNEQFF | TGTGCCAGCAGCTTACTCGGAGGGCCGGGCAATGAGCAGTTCTTC
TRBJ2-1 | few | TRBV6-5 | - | CASRIRDEQFF | TGTGCCAGCAGGATCCGGGATGAGCAGTTCTTC
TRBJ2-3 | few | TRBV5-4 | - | CASSRLPLSTDTQYF | TGTGCCAGCAGCCGACTACCCCTCAGCACAGATACGCAGTATTTT
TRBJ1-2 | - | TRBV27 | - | CASSLNSNYGYTF | TGTGCCAGCAGTTTAAACAGTAACTATGGCTACACCTTC
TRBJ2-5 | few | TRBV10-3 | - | CAISAGATQETQYF | TGTGCCATCAGTGCTGGGGCTACCCAAGAGACCCAGTACTTC
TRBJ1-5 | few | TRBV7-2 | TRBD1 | CASSTGTGILREPQHF | TGTGCCAGCAGCACCGGGACAGGGATCCTGAGAGAGCCCCAGCATTTT
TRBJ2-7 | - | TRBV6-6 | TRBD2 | CASSYSSGGLEQYF | TGTGCCAGCAGTTACTCTAGCGGGGGCCTAGAGCAGTACTTC
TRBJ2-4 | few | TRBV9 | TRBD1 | CASSVGTGGRAKNIQYF | TGTGCCAGCAGCGTAGGGACAGGGGGTCGGGCCAAAAACATTCAGTACTTC
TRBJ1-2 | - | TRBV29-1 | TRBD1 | CSVDQTGGYYGYTF | TGCAGCGTTGACCAGACAGGGGGCTACTATGGCTACACCTTC
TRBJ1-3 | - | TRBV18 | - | CASLDNYSGNTIYF | TGTGCCAGCCTAGATAATTACTCTGGAAACACCATATATTTT
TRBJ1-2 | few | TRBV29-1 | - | CSVYRSYGYTF | TGCAGCGTATACAGGAGCTATGGCTACACCTTC
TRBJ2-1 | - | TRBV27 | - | CASSGGLYNEQFF | TGTGCCAGCAGCGGGGGGCTCTACAATGAGCAGTTCTTC
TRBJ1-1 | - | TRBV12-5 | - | CASGLVGKVDKAFF | TGTGCTAGTGGTTTGGTGGGAAAAGTGGACAAGGCTTTCTTT
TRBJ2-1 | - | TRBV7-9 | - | CASSFRQGGDEQFF | TGTGCCAGCAGCTTCCGGCAGGGTGGGGATGAGCAGTTCTTC
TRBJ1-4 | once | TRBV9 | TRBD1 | CASSATGGATNEKLFF | TGTGCCAGCAGCGCCACAGGGGGAGCAACTAATGAAAAACTGTTTTTT
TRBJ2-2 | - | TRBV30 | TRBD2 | CAWGSGSLNTGELFF | TGTGCCTGGGGAAGCGGGAGTCTGAACACCGGGGAGCTGTTTTTT
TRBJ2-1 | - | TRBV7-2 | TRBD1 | CASSPTGYNEQFF | TGTGCCAGCAGCCCGACAGGGTACAATGAGCAGTTCTTC
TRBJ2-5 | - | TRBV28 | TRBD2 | CASGEREAIQETQYF | TGTGCCAGCGGGGAGCGGGAGGCCATACAAGAGACCCAGTACTTC
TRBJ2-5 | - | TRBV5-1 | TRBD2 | CASSFLAGAQETQYF | TGCGCCAGCAGCTTCCTGGCGGGAGCTCAAGAGACCCAGTACTTC
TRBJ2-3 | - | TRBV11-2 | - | CASSSGHNTDTQYF | TGTGCCAGCAGCTCAGGACACAACACAGATACGCAGTATTTT
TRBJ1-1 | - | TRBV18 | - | CASSPFTENTEAFF | TGTGCCAGCTCACCTTTTACAGAGAACACTGAAGCTTTCTTT
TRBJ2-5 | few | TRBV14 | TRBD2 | CASSQGTSGPRGETQYF | TGTGCCAGCAGCCAAGGGACTAGCGGTCCCAGGGGGGAGACCCAGTACTTC
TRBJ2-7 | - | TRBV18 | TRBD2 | CASSPRTGGAAYEQYF | TGTGCCAGCTCACCACGGACGGGAGGAGCAGCCTACGAGCAGTACTTC
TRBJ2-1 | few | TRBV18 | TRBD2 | CASSPGLNNEQFF | TGTGCCAGCTCGCCGGGACTAAACAATGAGCAGTTCTTC
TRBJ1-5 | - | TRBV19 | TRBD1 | CASSIGGTGVRQPQHF | TGTGCCAGTAGCATAGGTGGGACAGGGGTCAGGCAGCCCCAGCATTTT
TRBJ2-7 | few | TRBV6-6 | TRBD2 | CASSSAYSGVSYEQYF | TGTGCCAGCAGTTCGGCGTATAGCGGGGTATCCTACGAGCAGTACTTC
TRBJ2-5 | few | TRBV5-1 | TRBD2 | CASSTGLAGTTQETQYF | TGCGCCAGCAGCACGGGACTAGCTGGGACAACACAAGAGACCCAGTACTTC
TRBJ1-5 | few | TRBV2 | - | CASNRDAGNQPQHF | TGTGCCAGCAACCGGGACGCGGGGAATCAGCCCCAGCATTTT
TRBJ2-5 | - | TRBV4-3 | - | CASSQATGETQYF | TGCGCCAGCAGCCAAGCCACCGGGGAGACCCAGTACTTC